This T cell receptor beta chain derives from a study of shared clonotypes between healthy human individuals (TCRdb year 2020). As for the study more broadly: The cohort included three men and a couple of women between 18 and 49 years of age. For each donor, CD4 naive and CD4 memory were each given three plates, CD8 naive was given two plates, and CD8 memory was given one plate. Leukapheresis yielded between about 0.94 and 9.5 billion PBMCs per donor. Different laboratories and diverse techniques were used to prepare libraries and sequence TCR repertoires, to increase sequencing depth and limit assay-specific biases. Blood TCR repertoires of roughly five healthy adults were deeply sequenced to estimate repertoire size and the extent of clonotype sharing between individuals. What the study reported, not specific to this receptor: Based on pairwise subsampling, the degree of clonotype sharing among donors was expected to be affected by sequencing depth. Because the study included a small number of donors, the genetic and exposure-history diversity represented was limited. Higher generation probabilities were observed for clonotypes shared by all four sorted-subset donors than for non-shared clonotypes. Sampling was restricted to blood, and TCR repertoires in tissue are likely to differ from TCR repertoires in blood. Rarefaction of sorted-subset datasets indicated incomplete sequencing despite the large sequencing depth. Estimated clonotype richness was generally larger for naive than for memory subsets. Across a few donors, about 4.5% of naive CD4, approximately 3.6% of naive CD8, around 2.5% of memory CD4, and 0.3% to 0.45% of memory CD8 clonotypes were shared.

Using the deep immunoSEQ assay, TCR CDR3 regions were amplified from genomic DNA by multiplex PCR. Genomic DNA extracted from each cell subset was distributed evenly over all wells of several immunoSEQ 96-well plates, and each plate served as one replicate. Each replicate PCR for sorted subsets received around 210 ng genomic DNA, equal to roughly 30,000 T cell genomes. The purified libraries were quantified using a Qubit 3.0 fluorometer, sized with a Bioanalyzer 2100, and then quantified again using the KAPA Library Quantification kit. A separate single-read 150-cycle Illumina NextSeq 550 flow cell was used to sequence each immunoSEQ 96-well plate. The study's processing was this. Because the immunoSEQ output included only junctional sequences and no quality scores, the filtering could not be the same as the filtering used for full-length reads. Sequences were annotated with PyIR, a Python wrapper for IgBLAST v1.9, using IMGT germline references to assign V/J genes and CDR3. Reads were filtered out if the reads had weak V/J assignments (E-value above 1e-6), no CDR3, stop codons, out-of-frame junctions, or ambiguous translated residues. V3J clonotypes were defined by identical inferred V gene, J gene, and CDR3 amino acid sequence. Percentage overlap between repertoires was calculated by dividing the number of shared unique clonotypes by the size of the smaller repertoire. Three approaches were used to assess repertoire richness: RTK rarefaction, the Chao1 estimator, and Recon v2.1 estimates of unobserved clonotypes. OLGA was used to compute generation probabilities for all TCRbeta clonotypes that the gDNA method yielded from several donors. The source is immuneACCESS, and TCRdb retained only in-frame sequences with V and J called. Part of the clones is not carried over; for the studies checked, unresolved V genes explain less than half of this, and the remainder is unexplained. V and J calls and clone size are those listed in that table; D and trimming were worked out from the DNA. The sample includes 2 million to 2.5 million clones, with approximately 93% observed a single time. The ten largest clonotypes hold under 0.45% of the sample.

Remarks on this clone: Its antigen specificity is not known. No much larger clonotype is one base removed from it; base qualities were not supplied.

Healthy HIV-negative adults with no recently reported acute infections or vaccinations were included as donors. Every donor was a Caucasian adult living in Nashville, Tennessee, USA. CD4+ T cells were enriched by magnetic negative selection, after which naive cells were positively selected on CD45RA and the negative fraction was taken as the memory subset. After blood collection by leukapheresis, PBMCs were isolated using Ficoll-Histopaque density gradient centrifugation and then cryopreserved in the vapor phase of liquid nitrogen. Analytical flow cytometry was used to check the purity and quantity of every magnetically sorted T cell population. From each sorted fraction, genomic DNA was isolated and quantified by UV absorbance on a Nanodrop 2000c. This TCR was recovered from a man between 18 and 29 years old in good health. Some clones in this sample may be carry-over from other donors' samples. Specimen: naive CD4+ T cells from PBMCs. Interpreted using the paper, the cell subset or site label stands for: CD45RA+ positively selected.

CDR3 reads: CASSYWLGHTEAFF. The DNA reads TGTGCCAGCAGTTATTGGTTGGGACACACTGAAGCTTTCTTT. This sequence uses TRBV27 and TRBJ1-1; D gene: possibly TRBD1, on 5 matching bases. The CDR3 holds 14 amino acids from the cysteine to the phenylalanine. Just CDR3 DNA is preserved here, 42 bases in frame from base 1. V is shortened by 4 bases, J by 3 bases, and the region joining them spans 12 bases. Reading the germline V gene (reference sequence) gives CDR1 MNHEY and CDR2 SMNVEV.